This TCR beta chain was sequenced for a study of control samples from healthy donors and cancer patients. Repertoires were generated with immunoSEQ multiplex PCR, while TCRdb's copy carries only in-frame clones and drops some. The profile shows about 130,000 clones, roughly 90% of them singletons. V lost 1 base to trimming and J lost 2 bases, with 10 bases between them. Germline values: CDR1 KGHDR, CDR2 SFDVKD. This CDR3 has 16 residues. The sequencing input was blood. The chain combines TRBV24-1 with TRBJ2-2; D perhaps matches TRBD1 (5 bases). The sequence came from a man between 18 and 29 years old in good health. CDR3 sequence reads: CATSDFRDSNTGELFF. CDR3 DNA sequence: TGTGCCACCAGTGATTTCAGGGATAGCAACACCGGGGAGCTGTTTTTT.